This TCR beta chain originates from a study of cytomegalovirus exposure and HLA in healthy donors. In the PCR, 60 Vbeta and 13 Jbeta primers were used. Repertoires were generated with immunoSEQ multiplex PCR, while TCRdb's copy carries only in-frame clones and drops some. This listing includes approximately 70,000 clones. CDR1 MGHRA and CDR2 YSYEKL come from the germline V gene. The V gene end was trimmed by 1 base and the J gene end by 5 bases; junction bases not matched to a gene: 12. The length of the CDR3 is 18 residues. Input material: PBMCs. The sequence was obtained from a female donor in good health and CMV-seropositive. The genes are TRBV4-1 and TRBJ2-7; 12 nucleotides line up with TRBD2. CDR3 coding DNA: TGCGCCAGCAGCCAAGTCCCGAGCGCTAGCGGGAGGGCCAACGAGCAGTACTTC. Translation: CASSQVPSASGRANEQYF.